The clone carrying this T cell receptor (beta chain) was seen a few times. The antigen is unknown. Neighboring lung without atypia was obtained no less than 2 cm from the tumor margin. The sample comes from a study of T cells in localized non-small cell lung cancer. Study-wide findings and caveats: Measurement of T cell clonality placed uninvolved adjacent lung highest, above the level in tumor. Blood T cell density predicted longer survival; adjacent-lung clonality, shorter.

Some clones are missing from TCRdb's copy, which holds only in-frame ones; the method was immunoSEQ multiplex PCR. Of 1,500 to 2,000 clones in the sample, 27% were seen once. This receptor was identified in a female donor at least 60 years old with stage I lung adenocarcinoma. This specimen was normal lung tissue next to the tumor, taken before any cancer treatment.

The CDR3 region is CASSLGGTTGETQYF. In DNA form, the CDR3 reads TGTGCCAGCAGCTTGGGCGGGACGACTGGAGAGACCCAGTACTTC. The rearrangement joins TRBV11-3 to TRBJ2-5; tentatively, D is TRBD2 (6 bases). The V end was cut by 3 bases, the J end by 4 bases, with 15 bases between. Germline V gives CDR1 SGHNT, CDR2 YENEEA. This CDR3 spans 15 amino acids.